The 13 T cell receptor beta chains listed next were all sequenced from one sample in a study of blood T cells in healthy people across ages. Sample-barcoded 5' priming and a J-beta primer mix drove a second PCR of 7 to 11 cycles. TCRdb reprocessed the 5' RACE reads with MiXCR, giving one entry per CDR3 protein. The sample includes about 1,400,000 distinct CDR3 sequences, 42% of them seen just once. The sequenced sample consisted of blood. These receptors were taken from a young woman in good health.

There are a few counts of this clonotype. The J gene is TRBJ2-3, the V gene TRBV3-1; 8 nucleotides agree with TRBD2. The CDR3 totals 13 residues. Germline assignment: CDR1 LGHDT and CDR2 YNNKEL (reference sequence). V shed 3 bases, J shed 9 bases, and the junction held 5 bases outside the gene matches. The CDR3 reads CASSHEAGETQYF. The CDR3 nucleotides read TGTGCCAGCAGCCACGAAGCGGGAGAGACGCAGTATTTT.

The rearrangement uses TRBV6-2 or TRBV6-3 and TRBJ2-1; the D gene is possibly TRBD1 (6 bases). Trimming left V 8 bases short and J 9 bases short, with 11 bases between. This CDR3 comprises 11 residues. The germline CDR1 and CDR2 sequences are MNHEY and SVGEGT. CDR3: CASLRGGEQFF. The CDR3 DNA sequence: TGTGCCAGCCTTAGAGGGGGTGAGCAGTTCTTC.

The gene calls are TRBV20-1 and TRBJ2-1, with D possibly being TRBD2 (6 bases). V lost 6 bases and J lost 0, with 18 bases in between. Germline values: CDR1 DFQATT, CDR2 SNEGSKA (reference sequence). The CDR3 runs 16 residues. The CDR3 sequence is CSAETGVGDSYNEQFF. Here the CDR3 DNA reads TGCAGTGCGGAGACGGGAGTCGGCGACTCCTACAATGAGCAGTTCTTC.

This chain connects TRBV30 to TRBJ2-7; 8 positions agree with TRBD2. Germline CDR1 and CDR2: GTSNPN and SVGIG (reference sequence). The CDR3 has 13 residues. J gave up 2 bases and V 5 bases, and 5 bases lay outside the gene matches. CDR3 nucleotides: TGTGCCTGGGCCTATAGCGGGACCTACGAGCAGTACTTC. It encodes CAWAYSGTYEQYF.

V usage is TRBV9 and J usage is TRBJ1-2; 7 nucleotides align to TRBD1. Losses at the gene ends were 3 bases for V and 0 bases for J; bases not matched to a gene: 8. CDR1 is SGDLS and CDR2 is YYNGEE in the germline V gene. The CDR3 is made up of 16 amino acids. CDR3 sequence reads: CASSDRQGPANYGYTF. The CDR3 coding sequence is TGTGCCAGCAGCGACCGACAGGGACCAGCTAACTATGGCTACACCTTC.

The sample holds a few counts of this clonotype. The rearrangement joins TRBV2 to TRBJ2-7, with D maybe TRBD1 (6 bases). The V and J ends lost 5 bases and 4 bases respectively, with 18 bases between them. This CDR3 comprises 15 residues. CDR1 is SNHLY, CDR2 FYNNEI, per germline. The CDR3 protein is CASSLARGVAYEQYF. DNA of the CDR3: TGTGCCAGCAGTTTAGCCAGGGGTGTAGCTTACGAGCAGTACTTC.

This chain connects TRBV20-1 to TRBJ2-5, with 7 bases aligning to TRBD1. The DNA matches TRBJ2-7 better at its end, which makes the J call doubtful. Looked up from germline, CDR1 is DFQATT and CDR2 is SNEGSKA (reference sequence). The CDR3 covers 14 residues. In DNA form, the CDR3 reads TGCAGTGCTAGATCGACAGGGTTGGCGAACGAGCAGTACTTC. Residues: CSARSTGLANEQYF.

The rearrangement joins TRBV9 to TRBJ2-5, with D uncertain. The length of the CDR3 is 13 residues. Germline V gene lookup returns CDR1 SGDLS and CDR2 YYNGEE. The germline V and J ends were trimmed by 7 bases and 3 bases, with 13 bases remaining between them. CDR3 in DNA: TGTGCCAGCGGCAGGACGCCTAAAGAGACCCAGTACTTC. Translation gives CASGRTPKETQYF.

This clonotype appeared a few times. This chain links TRBV12-3 or TRBV12-4 with TRBJ1-4, with a weak D call TRBD1 (6 bases). V lost 7 bases, J lost 1 base, and 13 bases lay in between. The CDR3 runs to 15 residues. CDR3 sequence reads: CASTLTTGTNEKLFF. CDR3 bases: TGTGCCAGCACCTTGACGACAGGAACTAATGAAAAACTGTTTTTT.

In its sample, this clonotype was seen a few times. This chain connects TRBV20-1 to TRBJ1-1; D unclear. V gave up 5 bases and J gave up 2 bases, with 15 bases separating them. Germline CDR1 DFQATT, CDR2 SNEGSKA (reference sequence). This CDR3 is 14 amino acids long. CDR3 bases: TGCAGTGCTCCCGTGCCCCTAGGCAACACTGAAGCTTTCTTT. Encoded protein: CSAPVPLGNTEAFF.

In its sample, this clonotype was seen a few times. The chain combines TRBV11-2 with TRBJ2-5; 9 bases align to TRBD2. Germline values: CDR1 SGHAT, CDR2 FQNNGV. CDR3 length equals 15 residues. Germline trimming cut 1 base from V and 3 bases from J; bases unmatched to any gene: 3. The CDR3 region has the DNA TGTGCCAGCAGCTTAGGCGGGGGGGCGAAAGAGACCCAGTACTTC. Protein: CASSLGGGAKETQYF. The variable domain in full, with the rest retrieved from reference TRBV11-2 and TRBJ2-5, is EAGVAQSPRYKIIEKRQSVAFWCNPISGHATLYWYQQILGQGPKLLIQFQNNGVVDDSQLPKDRFSAERLKGVDSTLKIQPAKLEDSAVYLCASSLGGGAKETQYFGPGTRLLVL.

V gene TRBV12-3 or TRBV12-4 combines with J gene TRBJ2-7, with 11 nucleotides matching TRBD2. V was pared by 4 bases and J by 2 bases, with 4 bases of the junction left unmatched. There are 15 residues in the CDR3. The CDR3 region is CASSSTSGGPYEQYF. CDR3 bases: TGTGCCAGCAGTTCTACTAGCGGGGGTCCCTACGAGCAGTACTTC.

V is TRBV6-1 and J is TRBJ1-1; D might be TRBD1 (6 bases). The V end lost 6 bases, the J end lost 12 bases, and 23 bases lay between the germline ends. Germline lookup yields CDR1 MNHNS and CDR2 SASEGT. The CDR3 totals 14 residues. The CDR3 is CASRYATGSDTTFF. CDR3 nucleotide sequence: TGTGCCAGCAGGTATGCTACAGGGTCTGATACGACTTTCTTT.